This is a list of T cell receptor beta chains from one sample in a study of technical replicates of blood from four donors. Profiling relied on immunoSEQ multiplex PCR, and the TCRdb table lists in-frame clones only, not all of them. The sample has about 12,000 clones, approximately 95% seen once; the top ten hold about 5.7%. Input material: PBMCs. The receptors were sampled from a human donor in good health. Each CDR3 is given with its conserved first and last residue. The D gene is left open where the match is weak. Size tells how often a clone was seen (once, few, many) or the class of an expanded clone, and some rows leave it out.

D: -; J: TRBJ1-1; size: -; V: TRBV2; DNA: TGTGCCAGCAGGGCACGTTTGAACACTGAAGCTTTCTTT; CDR3: CASRARLNTEAFF
D: -; J: TRBJ2-7; size: -; V: TRBV4-2; DNA: TGTGCCAGCAGCCAAGATTCGGGGGTCCGGAACGAGCAGTACTTC; CDR3: CASSQDSGVRNEQYF
D: TRBD2; J: TRBJ2-1; size: -; V: TRBV6-6; DNA: TGTGCCAGCAGTTACCCCCAGATGCGGGGGAATGAGCAGTTCTTC; CDR3: CASSYPQMRGNEQFF
D: -; J: TRBJ1-2; size: -; V: TRBV7-2; DNA: TGTGCCAGCAGCTTACCAGGGGATCGGCCCTATGGCTACACCTTC; CDR3: CASSLPGDRPYGYTF
D: -; J: TRBJ1-2; size: -; V: TRBV30; DNA: TGTGCCTGGAGTGTGTCCGGGTCCTATGGCTACACCTTC; CDR3: CAWSVSGSYGYTF
D: -; J: TRBJ1-2; size: few; V: TRBV28; DNA: TGTGCCAGCAGTTTTGGGTCACTGGGGCCGCTAAACTATGGCTACACCTTC; CDR3: CASSFGSLGPLNYGYTF
D: TRBD1; J: TRBJ2-7; size: -; V: TRBV5-5; DNA: TGTGCCAGCAGCTTAGCCGGGACAGGGGGCTACGAGCAGTACTTC; CDR3: CASSLAGTGGYEQYF
D: TRBD1; J: TRBJ1-5; size: -; V: TRBV19; DNA: TGTGCCAGTAGTATAACCGGGACAGGGGATCAGCCCCAGCATTTT; CDR3: CASSITGTGDQPQHF
D: TRBD1; J: TRBJ2-5; size: -; V: TRBV6-4; DNA: TGTGCCAGCAGTGACAAGGCAGGGGGCCAAGAGACCCAGTACTTC; CDR3: CASSDKAGGQETQYF
D: TRBD1; J: TRBJ2-5; size: -; V: TRBV30; DNA: TGTGCCTGGGGGACAGGGATTGAGACCCAGTACTTC; CDR3: CAWGTGIETQYF
D: -; J: TRBJ2-7; size: -; V: TRBV18; DNA: TGTGCCAGCTCACTGACAGGTCCCTACGAGCAGTACTTC; CDR3: CASSLTGPYEQYF
D: TRBD2; J: TRBJ2-2; size: -; V: TRBV12-5; DNA: TGTGCTAGTGCTCAAATAGCGGGAGCTAACACCGGGGAGCTGTTTTTT; CDR3: CASAQIAGANTGELFF
D: -; J: TRBJ1-3; size: -; V: TRBV11-2; DNA: TGTGCCAGCAGCTTAATACAGGCCTCTGGAAACACCATATATTTT; CDR3: CASSLIQASGNTIYF
D: TRBD1; J: TRBJ2-7; size: -; V: TRBV27; DNA: TGTGCCAGCAGGGACCAGGGGGCGGGCTACGAGCAGTACTTC; CDR3: CASRDQGAGYEQYF
D: TRBD1; J: TRBJ2-7; size: -; V: TRBV19; DNA: TGTGCCAGTTACTTTGACAGGGTTTACGAGCAGTACTTC; CDR3: CASYFDRVYEQYF
D: TRBD2; J: TRBJ2-1; size: -; V: TRBV7-8; DNA: TGTGCCAGCAGTCCCAAAAGGGTCCCGGGACTAGCGGGGAGCTCCTACAATGAGCAGTTCTTC; CDR3: CASSPKRVPGLAGSSYNEQFF
D: -; J: TRBJ2-5; size: -; V: TRBV28; DNA: TGTGCCAGCAGCAACTGGCAGGTCGAGACCCAGTACTTC; CDR3: CASSNWQVETQYF
D: TRBD1; J: TRBJ1-4; size: -; V: TRBV6-6; DNA: TGTGCCAGTCAAACGGGACAGGGGAATGAAAAACTGTTTTTT; CDR3: CASQTGQGNEKLFF
D: TRBD2; J: TRBJ2-5; size: -; V: TRBV10-1; DNA: TGCGCCAGCAGTGACGGGGGGTCGAGGGAGACCCAGTACTTC; CDR3: CASSDGGSRETQYF
D: TRBD1; J: TRBJ2-1; size: -; V: TRBV7-9; DNA: TGTGCCAGCAGCCGACAGGGGGCACTTTCTGAGCAGTTCTTC; CDR3: CASSRQGALSEQFF
D: -; J: TRBJ1-3; size: -; V: TRBV29-1; DNA: TGCAGCGTTGAAGCGGGGGGAAACACCATATATTTT; CDR3: CSVEAGGNTIYF
D: TRBD1; J: TRBJ1-5; size: once; V: TRBV19; DNA: TGTGCCAGTAGTATTTACAGGGGTAGCAATCAGCCCCAGCATTTT; CDR3: CASSIYRGSNQPQHF
D: TRBD1; J: TRBJ1-2; size: -; V: TRBV18; DNA: TGTGCCAGCTCGCAAACAGGGGACGGTAACTATGGCTACACCTTC; CDR3: CASSQTGDGNYGYTF
D: -; J: TRBJ2-6; size: -; V: TRBV6-1; DNA: TGTGCCAGCAGTGAAGCCAGCTCTGGGGCCAACGTCCTGACTTTC; CDR3: CASSEASSGANVLTF
D: TRBD2; J: TRBJ2-1; size: once; V: TRBV10-3; DNA: TGTGCCATCAGGGGATTAGCGGGAGATTTTGAGCAGTTCTTC; CDR3: CAIRGLAGDFEQFF
D: -; J: TRBJ2-7; size: -; V: TRBV29-1; DNA: TGCAGCGCCTCGAGGGCGTACGAGCAGTACTTC; CDR3: CSASRAYEQYF
D: TRBD1; J: TRBJ1-1; size: -; V: TRBV5-1; DNA: TGCGCCAGCAGCGAGGGACAGGGCCTTGCCACTGAAGCTTTCTTT; CDR3: CASSEGQGLATEAFF
D: TRBD1; J: TRBJ2-3; size: -; V: TRBV30; DNA: TGTGCCTGGAGTGCCGGGACAGGGAGCACAGATACGCAGTATTTT; CDR3: CAWSAGTGSTDTQYF
D: TRBD2; J: TRBJ2-1; size: -; V: TRBV6-5; DNA: TGTGCCAGCAGGCCAGCGGGAGTTGGTGAGCAGTTCTTC; CDR3: CASRPAGVGEQFF
D: TRBD2; J: TRBJ2-3; size: -; V: TRBV4-1; DNA: TGCGCCAGCAGCCAAGATTTCGGGAGGCCGACAGATACGCAGTATTTT; CDR3: CASSQDFGRPTDTQYF
D: TRBD2; J: TRBJ2-7; size: -; V: TRBV2; DNA: TGTGCCAGCAGTGAGGGGACTAGCGGGAGTTACGAGCAGTACTTC; CDR3: CASSEGTSGSYEQYF
D: TRBD1; J: TRBJ2-1; size: -; V: TRBV2; DNA: TGTGCCAGCAGCTGGACAGGGGGTAACGACGGTGAGCAGTTCTTC; CDR3: CASSWTGGNDGEQFF
D: TRBD2; J: TRBJ2-3; size: -; V: TRBV5-1; DNA: TGCGCCAGCAGCGAGGGACTAGCGGTTAGCACAGATACGCAGTATTTT; CDR3: CASSEGLAVSTDTQYF
D: TRBD1; J: TRBJ2-1; size: once; V: TRBV5-1; DNA: TGCGCCAGCAGCTTGGCTGGACAGGGGGCCGTGGATGAGCAGTTCTTC; CDR3: CASSLAGQGAVDEQFF
D: -; J: TRBJ2-3; size: -; V: TRBV7-9; DNA: TGTGCCAGCAGCTTAGGGGCTAGCGAGAGCACAGATACGCAGTATTTT; CDR3: CASSLGASESTDTQYF
D: TRBD1; J: TRBJ1-5; size: -; V: TRBV7-8; DNA: TGTGCCAGCAGCGCAAACAGGGGGCCCAGTCAGCCCCAGCATTTT; CDR3: CASSANRGPSQPQHF
D: -; J: TRBJ1-4; size: -; V: TRBV28; DNA: TGTGCCAGCAGTCCCGGGAGGCACCCTGAAAAACTGTTTTTT; CDR3: CASSPGRHPEKLFF
D: -; J: TRBJ1-2; size: -; V: TRBV18; DNA: TGTGCCAGCTCACCTCCGGCAGGGCTTGGCTACACCTTC; CDR3: CASSPPAGLGYTF
D: TRBD1; J: TRBJ2-1; size: -; V: TRBV5-1; DNA: TGCGCCAGCAGCCAGGGGACAGGGGGCTTTTACAATGAGCAGTTCTTC; CDR3: CASSQGTGGFYNEQFF
D: -; J: TRBJ1-4; size: -; V: TRBV2; DNA: TGTGCCAGCACGAGGGAAACTAATGAAAAACTGTTTTTT; CDR3: CASTRETNEKLFF
D: TRBD1; J: TRBJ2-7; size: once; V: TRBV6-5; DNA: TGTGCCAGCAGTTATGGGCACCCAGGGGGACCCTACGAGCAGTACTTC; CDR3: CASSYGHPGGPYEQYF
D: -; J: TRBJ2-1; size: -; V: TRBV4-2; DNA: TGTGCCAGCAGCCACCGACTGGCGGGCGGCTACAATGAGCAGTTCTTC; CDR3: CASSHRLAGGYNEQFF
D: TRBD1; J: TRBJ2-7; size: once; V: TRBV2; DNA: TGTGCCAGCAACACCGGGACAGGGTCCTACGAGCAGTACTTC; CDR3: CASNTGTGSYEQYF
D: TRBD1; J: TRBJ1-4; size: -; V: TRBV19; DNA: TGTGTCACGTCCCGGGACAGTGCGGGCGAAAAACTGTTTTTT; CDR3: CVTSRDSAGEKLFF
D: TRBD2; J: TRBJ2-3; size: -; V: TRBV7-6; DNA: TGTGCCAGCAGCTCCCTAGCGGTTACTAGCACAGATACGCAGTATTTT; CDR3: CASSSLAVTSTDTQYF
D: -; J: TRBJ2-7; size: -; V: TRBV2; DNA: TGTGCCAGCAGATCCACAGGGAGCGAGCAGTACTTC; CDR3: CASRSTGSEQYF
D: -; J: TRBJ1-3; size: -; V: TRBV25-1; DNA: TGTGCCAGCGCCCGGACAGCCGGAAACACCATATATTTT; CDR3: CASARTAGNTIYF
D: TRBD2; J: TRBJ2-7; size: -; V: TRBV4-1; DNA: TGCGCCAGCAGCCCACAGACTAGCGGGGTTTACGAGCAGTACTTC; CDR3: CASSPQTSGVYEQYF
D: -; J: TRBJ2-1; size: -; V: TRBV9; DNA: TGTGCCAGCAGCGTAGCACGAAGCGGGCGGGTCCGGGGGTTCAATGAGCAGTTCTTC; CDR3: CASSVARSGRVRGFNEQFF
D: -; J: TRBJ2-2; size: -; V: TRBV21-1; DNA: TGTGCCAGCACCCTAAGACGACTAGTTTGGAGGGAGCTGTTTTTT; CDR3: CASTLRRLVWRELFF
D: TRBD1; J: TRBJ1-6; size: -; V: TRBV5-1; DNA: TGCGCCAGCAGCTCACAGGGGGCGGATAATTCACCCCTCCACTTT; CDR3: CASSSQGADNSPLHF